The rows below give T cell receptor beta chains drawn from one sample of a study of blood T cell repertoires in COVID-19. The repertoire was sequenced with immunoSEQ multiplex PCR; TCRdb's copy has only in-frame clones and lacks some. The table includes 110,000 or so clones, about 90% detected once. Sequenced: peripheral blood. Receptors were obtained from a woman aged 45-60 years with acute or convalescent COVID-19. CDR3s include the opening cysteine and the closing phenylalanine or tryptophan. A D gene is named only where the DNA matches it firmly. Size values are once, few and many counts, or a class for expanded clones, and some rows have none.

j_call	d_call	v_call	clone_size	cdr3_nt	cdr3_aa
TRBJ1-5	NA	TRBV2	NA	TGTGCCAGCAGTGTAATCGAGGGCCATCAGCCCCAGCATTTT	CASSVIEGHQPQHF
TRBJ1-1	NA	TRBV21-1	NA	TGTGCCAGCAGCAAAGTCCCCCCTGAGGAGATCACTGAAGCTTTCTTT	CASSKVPPEEITEAFF
TRBJ1-5	TRBD1	TRBV20-1	NA	TGCAGTGCTAGTCAGGGGGGCCCCCTTTATCGACATTTT	CSASQGGPLYRHF
TRBJ2-7	NA	TRBV19	few	TGTGCCAGTAGCCCCGCGGCACCCTTGGGCGAGCAGTACTTC	CASSPAAPLGEQYF
TRBJ2-4	TRBD1	TRBV6-5	NA	TGTGCCAGCAGCCCCCTGGGACAGGGTACGAACATTCAGTACTTC	CASSPLGQGTNIQYF
TRBJ2-3	NA	TRBV28	NA	TGTGCCAGCAGTTCCTACACAGATACGCAGTATTTT	CASSSYTDTQYF
TRBJ1-6	NA	TRBV27	NA	TGTGCCAGCAGTCTAGACGGAGATAATTCACCCCTCCACTTT	CASSLDGDNSPLHF
TRBJ1-2	NA	TRBV5-1	NA	TGCGCCAGCAGCTTGGAACCCACAGGGAGTCTAGACTATGGCTACACCTTC	CASSLEPTGSLDYGYTF
TRBJ1-4	NA	TRBV28	NA	TGTGCCAGCAGTTTACGGGATGAAAAACTGTTTTTT	CASSLRDEKLFF
TRBJ2-7	NA	TRBV7-9	NA	TGTGCCAGCAGCTTAGCGGCCACCTACGAGCAGTACTTC	CASSLAATYEQYF
TRBJ1-2	TRBD1	TRBV30	NA	TGTGCCTGGAGTCCCCAGGGGGCCGCTAACTATGGCTACACCTTC	CAWSPQGAANYGYTF
TRBJ2-7	NA	TRBV2	NA	TGTGCCAGCAGTGAAGCGCTATGGGAGGCAGGCTACGAGCAGTACTTC	CASSEALWEAGYEQYF
TRBJ1-1	NA	TRBV3-1/TRBV3-2	NA	TGTGCCAGCAGCCCCGAATATAGCACTGAAGCTTTCTTT	CASSPEYSTEAFF
TRBJ2-2	NA	TRBV10-3	NA	TGTGCCATCAGGACCGGGGCGAACACCGGGGAGCTGTTTTTT	CAIRTGANTGELFF
TRBJ2-5	TRBD1	TRBV6-5	NA	TGTGCCAGCAGTTACCTGACAGGGGGGCAAGAGACCCAGTACTTC	CASSYLTGGQETQYF
TRBJ1-2	NA	TRBV7-8	once	TGTGCCAGCAGCCCTATGAAAGAATCCGGCTACACCTTC	CASSPMKESGYTF
TRBJ1-1	NA	TRBV2	once	TGTGCCAGCAGTGCTATTACGTCGGGAACTGAAGCTTTCTTT	CASSAITSGTEAFF
TRBJ2-7	NA	TRBV6-1	NA	TGTGCCAGCAGTGATGACAGGTACGAGCAGTACTTC	CASSDDRYEQYF
TRBJ1-5	TRBD1	TRBV2	NA	TGTGCCAGCATCCGGGACAGGGCAAATCAGCCCCAGCATTTT	CASIRDRANQPQHF
TRBJ2-2	NA	TRBV6-2/TRBV6-3	NA	TGTGCCAGCAGTCCAAGACACCTTGGTAACACCGGGGAGCTGTTTTTT	CASSPRHLGNTGELFF
TRBJ1-2	TRBD1	TRBV10-3	NA	TGTGCCATCAGTGAGGGGGACAGGGGTAACTATGGCTACACCTTC	CAISEGDRGNYGYTF
TRBJ2-3	NA	TRBV2	NA	TGTGCCAGCAGTGAACAGGGGGATACGCAGTATTTT	CASSEQGDTQYF
TRBJ2-5	TRBD2	TRBV5-1	NA	TGCGCCAGCAGCTTGGCTTATGCGGGGGGGCAAGAGACCCAGTACTTC	CASSLAYAGGQETQYF
TRBJ1-5	NA	TRBV28	NA	TGTGCCAGCAGGATCGCAGGTAGCGATCAGCCCCAGCATTTT	CASRIAGSDQPQHF
TRBJ2-7	NA	TRBV10-2	NA	TGCGCCAGCAGCGATCAGGGATACGAGCAGTACTTC	CASSDQGYEQYF
TRBJ1-1	NA	TRBV10-1	NA	TGCGCCAGCAGTGCAGGACAGTACGGATTGAACACTGAAGCTTTCTTT	CASSAGQYGLNTEAFF
TRBJ2-5	NA	TRBV28	NA	TGTGCCAGCAGTTTATCCGGGGGAGGAGAGACCCAGTACTTC	CASSLSGGGETQYF
TRBJ2-3	TRBD2	TRBV9	NA	TGTGCCAGCAGCCCCGACCCTAGCGGGGGGTCACGGGATACGCAGTATTTT	CASSPDPSGGSRDTQYF
TRBJ1-3	NA	TRBV11-2	NA	TGTGCCAGCAGCTTAGTCAGAAGTGGAAACACCATATATTTT	CASSLVRSGNTIYF
TRBJ2-1	NA	TRBV28	NA	TGTGCCAGCAGTTTAGCAGTGAATGAGCAGTTCTTC	CASSLAVNEQFF
TRBJ1-1	TRBD1	TRBV30	once	TGTGCCTGGAGAGAACAGGGGGACTACACTGAAGCTTTCTTT	CAWREQGDYTEAFF
TRBJ1-1	TRBD1	TRBV5-1	NA	TGCGCCAGCAGCGCAGGGGGCTTGAACACTGAAGCTTTCTTT	CASSAGGLNTEAFF
TRBJ2-5	NA	TRBV2	once	TGTGCCAGCTCGGGCGGGACCCAAGAGACCCAGTACTTC	CASSGGTQETQYF
TRBJ2-3	NA	TRBV2	NA	TGTGCCAGCCGTCGGACTTACACAGATACGCAGTATTTT	CASRRTYTDTQYF
TRBJ2-7	TRBD1	TRBV6-1	NA	TGTGCCAGCAGTGAGGGACAGGGGGCAGGGGAGCAGTACTTC	CASSEGQGAGEQYF
TRBJ2-2	NA	TRBV7-8	NA	TGTGCCAGCAGCTTAGCGAGAGGGATCGGGGAGCTGTTTTTT	CASSLARGIGELFF
TRBJ1-1	NA	TRBV19	NA	TGTGCCAGTAGTATTCTTCAGGGAACTGAAGCTTTCTTT	CASSILQGTEAFF
TRBJ1-2	NA	TRBV7-8	NA	TGTGCCAGCAGCTTAGCCGGGGATGGCTACACCTTC	CASSLAGDGYTF
TRBJ1-1	NA	TRBV13	NA	TGTGCCAGCAGCTCCGCCGGACAGTCGAACACTGAAGCTTTCTTT	CASSSAGQSNTEAFF
TRBJ2-2	NA	TRBV9	NA	TGTGCCAGCAGCCCAACAGGGTTGGAGACCGGGGAGCTGTTTTTT	CASSPTGLETGELFF
TRBJ1-6	TRBD1	TRBV30	NA	TGTGCCTGGGGGGGGTGGACAGGGGCCGACTATAATTCACCCCTCCACTTT	CAWGGWTGADYNSPLHF
TRBJ2-5	TRBD1	TRBV25-1	once	TGTGCCAGCAGTACGAATAAGGGACAGGGGAAGGAGACCCAGTACTTC	CASSTNKGQGKETQYF